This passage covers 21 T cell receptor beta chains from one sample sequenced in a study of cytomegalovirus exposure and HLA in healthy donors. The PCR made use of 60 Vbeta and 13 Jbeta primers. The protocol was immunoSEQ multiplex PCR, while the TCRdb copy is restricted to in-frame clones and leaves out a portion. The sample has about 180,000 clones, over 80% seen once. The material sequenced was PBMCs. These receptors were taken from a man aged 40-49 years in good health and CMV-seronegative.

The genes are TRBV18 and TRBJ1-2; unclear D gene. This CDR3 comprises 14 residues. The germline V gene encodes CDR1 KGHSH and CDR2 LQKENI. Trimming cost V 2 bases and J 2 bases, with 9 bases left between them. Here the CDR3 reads CASSPSGENYGYTF. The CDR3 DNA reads TGTGCCAGCTCACCATCCGGGGAGAACTATGGCTACACCTTC.

In DNA form, the CDR3 reads TGTGCCAGCAGCTCAAGGGATCAGGGGGGAGAGACCCAGTACTTC. Encoded protein: CASSSRDQGGETQYF. This chain links TRBV7-9 with TRBJ2-5; D might be TRBD1 (7 bases). This CDR3 has 15 amino acids. The germline V and J ends were trimmed by 4 bases and 4 bases, with 16 bases remaining between them. Germline lookup yields CDR1 SEHNR and CDR2 FQNEAQ (reference sequence).

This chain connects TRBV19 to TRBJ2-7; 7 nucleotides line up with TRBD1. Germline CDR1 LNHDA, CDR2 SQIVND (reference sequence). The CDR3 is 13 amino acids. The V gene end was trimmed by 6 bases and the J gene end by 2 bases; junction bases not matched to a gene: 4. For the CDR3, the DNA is TGTGCCAGTAGCCGGCAGGGGGCCTACGAGCAGTACTTC. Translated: CASSRQGAYEQYF.

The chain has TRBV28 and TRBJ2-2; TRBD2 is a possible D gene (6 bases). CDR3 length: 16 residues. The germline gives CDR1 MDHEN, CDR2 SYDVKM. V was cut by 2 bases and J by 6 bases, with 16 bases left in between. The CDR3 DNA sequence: TGTGCCAGCAGTTTAGGGTCAGGGCGGGGACCCGGGGAGCTGTTTTTT. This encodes CASSLGSGRGPGELFF.

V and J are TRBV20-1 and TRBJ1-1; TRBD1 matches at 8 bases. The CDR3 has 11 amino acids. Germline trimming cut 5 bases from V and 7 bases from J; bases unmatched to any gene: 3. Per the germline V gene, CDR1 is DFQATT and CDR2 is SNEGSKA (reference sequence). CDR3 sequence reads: CSASGGGEAFF. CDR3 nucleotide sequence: TGCAGTGCTTCAGGGGGCGGTGAAGCTTTCTTT.

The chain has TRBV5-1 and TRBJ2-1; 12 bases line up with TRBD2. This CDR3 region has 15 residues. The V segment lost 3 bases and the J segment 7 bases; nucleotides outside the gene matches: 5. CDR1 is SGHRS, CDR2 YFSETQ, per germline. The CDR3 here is CASSSLAGGQNEQFF. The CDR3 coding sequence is TGCGCCAGCAGCTCCCTAGCGGGAGGGCAAAATGAGCAGTTCTTC.

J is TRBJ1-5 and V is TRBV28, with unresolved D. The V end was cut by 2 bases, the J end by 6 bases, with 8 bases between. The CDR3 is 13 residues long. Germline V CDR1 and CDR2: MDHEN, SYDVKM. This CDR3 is CASSLEAGQPQHF. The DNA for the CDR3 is TGTGCCAGCAGTTTAGAGGCTGGTCAGCCCCAGCATTTT.

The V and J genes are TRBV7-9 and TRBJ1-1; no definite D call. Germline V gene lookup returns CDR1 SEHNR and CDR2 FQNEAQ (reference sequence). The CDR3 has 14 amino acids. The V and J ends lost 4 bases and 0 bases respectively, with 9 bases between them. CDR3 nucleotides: TGTGCCAGCAGCTCAGGAAGGATGAACACTGAAGCTTTCTTT. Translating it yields CASSSGRMNTEAFF.

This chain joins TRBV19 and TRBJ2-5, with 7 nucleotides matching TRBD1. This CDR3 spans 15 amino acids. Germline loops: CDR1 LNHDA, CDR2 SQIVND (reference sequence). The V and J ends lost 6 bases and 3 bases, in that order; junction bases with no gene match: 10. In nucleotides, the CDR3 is TGTGCCAGTAGCTCCCGAAGAGGGGGCGAAGAGACCCAGTACTTC. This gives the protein CASSSRRGGEETQYF.

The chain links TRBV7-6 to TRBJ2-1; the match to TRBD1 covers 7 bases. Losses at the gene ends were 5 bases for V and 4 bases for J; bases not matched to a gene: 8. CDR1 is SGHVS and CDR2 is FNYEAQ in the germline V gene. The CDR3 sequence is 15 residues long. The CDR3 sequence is CASSGRGRPYNEQFF. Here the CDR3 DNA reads TGTGCCAGCAGCGGTAGGGGGCGGCCTTACAATGAGCAGTTCTTC.

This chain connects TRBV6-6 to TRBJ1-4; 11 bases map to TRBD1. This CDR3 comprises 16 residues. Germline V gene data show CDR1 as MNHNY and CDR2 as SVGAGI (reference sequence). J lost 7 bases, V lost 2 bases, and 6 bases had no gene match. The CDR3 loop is CASSYPLGQGGEKLFF. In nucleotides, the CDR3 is TGTGCCAGCAGTTACCCCTTGGGACAGGGGGGTGAAAAACTGTTTTTT.

The chain's CDR3 is CASSAEDRGYNSPLHF. The CDR3 region has the DNA TGTGCCAGCAGCGCCGAGGACAGGGGATATAATTCACCCCTCCACTTT. The chain combines TRBV9 with TRBJ1-6, with TRBD1 matching over 9 bases. The ends lost 3 bases at V and 4 bases at J; junction bases unmatched: 5. The CDR3 extends over 16 amino acids. The germline V gene encodes CDR1 SGDLS and CDR2 YYNGEE.

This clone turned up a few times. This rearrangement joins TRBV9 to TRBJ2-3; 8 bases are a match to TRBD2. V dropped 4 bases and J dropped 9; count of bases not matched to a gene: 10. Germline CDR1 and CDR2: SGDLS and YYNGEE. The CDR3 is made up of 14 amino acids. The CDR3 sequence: CASSPSSGSWTQYF. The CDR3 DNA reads TGTGCCAGCAGCCCCTCAAGCGGGAGTTGGACGCAGTATTTT.

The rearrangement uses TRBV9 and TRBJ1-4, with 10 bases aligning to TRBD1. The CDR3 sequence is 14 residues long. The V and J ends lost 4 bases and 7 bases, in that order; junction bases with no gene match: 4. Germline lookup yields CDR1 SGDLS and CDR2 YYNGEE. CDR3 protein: CASSSRDRGEKLFF. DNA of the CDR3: TGTGCCAGCAGCTCCCGGGACAGGGGTGAAAAACTGTTTTTT.

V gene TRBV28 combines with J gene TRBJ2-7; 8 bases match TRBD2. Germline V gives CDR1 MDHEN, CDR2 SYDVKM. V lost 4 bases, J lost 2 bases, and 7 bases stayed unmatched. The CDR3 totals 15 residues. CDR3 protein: CASSSMLAGPYEQYF. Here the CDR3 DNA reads TGTGCCAGCAGTTCCATGCTAGCGGGTCCCTACGAGCAGTACTTC.

CDR3 sequence: CASSRDFPLRTDTQYF. DNA of the CDR3: TGCGCCAGCAGCCGAGACTTTCCCCTCCGCACAGATACGCAGTATTTT. The rearrangement uses TRBV4-3 and TRBJ2-3; D unclear. This CDR3 spans 16 amino acids. Germline assignment: CDR1 LGHNA and CDR2 YSLEER. Between the trimmed V and J ends, which lost 4 bases and 1 base, there was a span of 15 bases.

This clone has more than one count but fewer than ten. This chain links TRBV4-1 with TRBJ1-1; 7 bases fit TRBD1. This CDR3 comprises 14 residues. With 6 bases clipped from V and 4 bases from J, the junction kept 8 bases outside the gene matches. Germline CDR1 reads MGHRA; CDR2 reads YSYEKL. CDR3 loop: CASSLDRSATEAFF. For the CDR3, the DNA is TGCGCCAGCAGTCTGGACAGGTCCGCCACTGAAGCTTTCTTT.

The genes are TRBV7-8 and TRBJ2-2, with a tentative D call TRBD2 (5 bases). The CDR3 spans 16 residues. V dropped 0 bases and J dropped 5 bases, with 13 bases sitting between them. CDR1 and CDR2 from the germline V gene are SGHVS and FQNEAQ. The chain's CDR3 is CASSLAAESGTGELFF. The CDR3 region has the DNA TGTGCCAGCAGCTTAGCGGCAGAGTCGGGGACCGGGGAGCTGTTTTTT. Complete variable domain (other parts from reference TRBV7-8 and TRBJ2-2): GAGVSQSPRYKVAKRGQDVALRCDPISGHVSLFWYQQALGQGPEFLTYFQNEAQLDKSGLPSDRFFAERPEGSVSTLKIQRTQQEDSAVYLCASSLAAESGTGELFFGEGSRLTVL.

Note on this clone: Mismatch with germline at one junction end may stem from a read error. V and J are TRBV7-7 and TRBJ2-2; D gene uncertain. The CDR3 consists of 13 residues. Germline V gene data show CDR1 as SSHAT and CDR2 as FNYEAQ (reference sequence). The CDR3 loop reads CASSPGETGELFF. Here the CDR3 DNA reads TGTGCTAGCAGCCCCGGAGAGACCGGGGAGCTGTTTTTT. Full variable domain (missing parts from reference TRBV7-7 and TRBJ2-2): GAGVSQSPRYKVTKRGQDVTLRCDPISSHATLYWYQQALGQGPEFLTYFNYEAQPDKSGLPSDRFSAERPEGSISTLTIQRTEQRDSAMYRCASSPGETGELFFGEGSRLTVL.

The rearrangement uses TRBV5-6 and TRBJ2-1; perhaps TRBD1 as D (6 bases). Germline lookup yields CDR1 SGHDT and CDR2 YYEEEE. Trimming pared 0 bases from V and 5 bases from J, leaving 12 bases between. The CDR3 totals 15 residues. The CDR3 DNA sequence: TGTGCCAGCAGCTTGGTCACAGGGCTAAACAATGAGCAGTTCTTC. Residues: CASSLVTGLNNEQFF.

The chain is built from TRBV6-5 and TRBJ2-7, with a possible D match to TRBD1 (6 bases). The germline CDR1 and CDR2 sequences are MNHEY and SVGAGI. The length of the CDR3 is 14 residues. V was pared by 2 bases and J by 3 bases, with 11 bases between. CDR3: CASSYRHRDYEQYF. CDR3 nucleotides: TGTGCCAGCAGTTACCGTCACAGGGACTACGAGCAGTACTTC.